The clone carrying this T cell receptor beta chain showed up many times. The data were obtained in a study of spatial heterogeneity in lung cancer. MiXCR, applied by TCRdb to the 5' RACE reads, yields one record per CDR3 protein. The sample lists 60,000 to 90,000 distinct CDR3 sequences, around 7.3% occurring once. Stated time point: sample taken at primary tumor resection. Trimming pared 7 bases from V and 4 bases from J, leaving 14 bases between. This CDR3 has 14 residues. Germline values: CDR1 LGHDT, CDR2 YNNKEL (reference sequence). The J gene is TRBJ2-1, the V gene TRBV3-1; a weak D match, TRBD2 (5 bases). The sequence derives from a male donor with early-stage non-small cell lung cancer. The specimen comprised PBMCs, sampled at surgery. CDR3 sequence (DNA): TGTGCCAGCAATGGGCGGGCAGATTACAATGAGCAGTTCTTC. Translating it yields CASNGRADYNEQFF.